Following are 28 T cell receptor beta chains from one sample sequenced in a study of blood T cell repertoires in COVID-19. The table came from immunoSEQ multiplex PCR; TCRdb's copy has only in-frame clones and leaves some out. The data contain some 280,000 clones, around nine tenths of them singletons. Sequencing was carried out using peripheral blood. These receptor sequences come from a woman aged 55 to 70 with acute or convalescent COVID-19.

The chain couples TRBV6-2 or TRBV6-3 to TRBJ2-7; 9 nucleotides agree with TRBD1. With V trimmed by 3 bases and J by 6 bases, 9 bases remained unmatched. This CDR3 comprises 15 residues. CDR1 and CDR2 from the germline V gene are MNHEY and SVGEGT. CDR3 amino acids: CASSYTGTGRSEQYF. CDR3 in DNA: TGTGCCAGCAGTTATACCGGGACAGGGAGATCCGAGCAGTACTTC.

The J gene is TRBJ2-1, the V gene TRBV14, with 8 nucleotides matching TRBD2. This CDR3 is 17 amino acids long. Per germline, CDR1 SGHDN and CDR2 FVKESK. V trimming: 4 bases; J trimming: 4 bases; junction bases outside the gene matches: 12. The CDR3 reads CASSPLWWTSSYNEQFF. CDR3 coding DNA: TGTGCCAGCAGCCCCCTATGGTGGACTAGCAGTTACAATGAGCAGTTCTTC.

CDR3 loop: CASSQDRGQGEQPQHF. The CDR3 DNA sequence: TGCGCCAGCAGCCAAGATCGGGGACAGGGCGAACAGCCCCAGCATTTT. The gene calls are TRBV4-1 and TRBJ1-5; 9 nucleotides line up with TRBD1. The CDR3 is made up of 16 amino acids. Trimming at V came to 0 bases and at J to 7 bases, leaving 7 bases not matched to a gene. CDR1 and CDR2 (germline): MGHRA, YSYEKL.

The V and J genes are TRBV27 and TRBJ1-6, with D possibly being TRBD1 (5 bases). Per the germline V gene, CDR1 is MNHEY and CDR2 is SMNVEV (reference sequence). V was cut by 3 bases and J by 4 bases, with 7 bases left in between. This CDR3 has 14 amino acids. This chain's CDR3 is CASSFKGYNSPLHF. CDR3 sequence (DNA): TGTGCCAGCAGTTTTAAGGGGTATAATTCACCCCTCCACTTT.

The chain carries TRBV2 and TRBJ2-3; TRBD1 matches at 7 bases. Trimming took 8 bases from V and 4 from J; bases not matched to a gene: 6. CDR1 is SNHLY, CDR2 FYNNEI, per germline. CDR3 length: 13 amino acids. The CDR3 here is CASSYRGSDTQYF. In nucleotides, the CDR3 is TGTGCCAGCTCCTACAGGGGTTCAGATACGCAGTATTTT.

The rearrangement uses TRBV5-4 and TRBJ2-7; 10 nucleotides agree with TRBD2. The CDR3 is 17 amino acids. The germline V gene encodes CDR1 SGHNT and CDR2 YYREEE (reference sequence). With 2 bases clipped from V and 6 bases from J, the junction kept 14 bases outside the gene matches. The CDR3 nucleotides are TGTGCCAGCAGCTTCGCTAGCGGGAGTCTCCCTGAGGGCGAGCAGTACTTC. This translates into CASSFASGSLPEGEQYF. The full variable domain, with the rest looked up from reference TRBV5-4 and TRBJ2-7, is ETGVTQSPTHLIKTRGQQVTLRCSSQSGHNTVSWYQQALGQGPQFIFQYYREEENGRGNFPPRFSGLQFPNYSSELNVNALELDDSALYLCASSFASGSLPEGEQYFGPGTRLTVT.

The V gene is TRBV9, the J gene TRBJ2-5; TRBD2 matches at 8 bases. V lost 0 bases, J lost 3 bases, and 4 bases stayed unmatched. The CDR3 is 15 residues long. CDR1 and CDR2 (germline): SGDLS, YYNGEE. The CDR3 region has the DNA TGTGCCAGCAGCGTAGGAATTAGCGGGGAAGAGACCCAGTACTTC. Translation gives CASSVGISGEETQYF. Combining the CDR3 with reference TRBV9 and TRBJ2-5 gives the whole variable domain DSGVTQTPKHLITATGQRVTLRCSPRSGDLSVYWYQQSLDQGLQFLIQYYNGEERAKGNILERFSAQQFPDLHSELNLSSLELGDSALYFCASSVGISGEETQYFGPGTRLLVL.

This clone was counted a single time. The DNA of the CDR3 is TGTGCCAGCAGCCGGACAGGAGATAACTATGGCTACACCTTC. Its translation: CASSRTGDNYGYTF. V and J are TRBV11-2 and TRBJ1-2, with 7 bases that match TRBD1. With V trimmed by 5 bases and J by 1 base, 4 bases remained unmatched. The CDR3 length is 14 residues. The germline CDR1 and CDR2 sequences are SGHAT and FQNNGV.

The chain uses TRBV5-6 and TRBJ2-2; no definite D call. V lost 3 bases, J lost 8 bases, and 8 bases lay in between. The V gene's germline CDR1 is SGHDT and CDR2 YYEEEE. The CDR3 is 12 amino acids. The CDR3 region has the DNA TGTGCCAGCAGCTCACCGAGGGGGGAGCTGTTTTTT. Protein: CASSSPRGELFF. The full variable domain, completed using reference TRBV5-6 and TRBJ2-2, is DAGVTQSPTHLIKTRGQQVTLRCSPKSGHDTVSWYQQALGQGPQFIFQYYEEEERQRGNFPDRFSGHQFPNYSSELNVNALLLGDSALYLCASSSPRGELFFGEGSRLTVL.

The chain recombines TRBV27 with TRBJ2-7, with D maybe TRBD2 (6 bases). The germline gives CDR1 MNHEY, CDR2 SMNVEV (reference sequence). Trimming stripped 8 bases from V and 6 bases from J, with 20 bases between. This CDR3 is built from 14 residues. The CDR3 DNA reads TGTGCCAGCGGCCCCGGGAGTTACCCCACCGAGCAGTACTTC. Its translation is CASGPGSYPTEQYF.

This chain connects TRBV19 to TRBJ1-5, with unresolved D. The germline CDR1 and CDR2 sequences are LNHDA and SQIVND (reference sequence). Deletions cut 7 bases from V and 0 bases from J, with 10 bases between. The length of the CDR3 is 14 residues. The CDR3 here is CASTHSTSNQPQHF. CDR3 coding DNA: TGTGCCAGTACGCACAGCACTAGCAATCAGCCCCAGCATTTT.

The chain couples TRBV4-1 to TRBJ2-3, with a possible D match to TRBD2 (6 bases). Germline V gene lookup returns CDR1 MGHRA and CDR2 YSYEKL. V lost 4 bases and J 5 bases, leaving 13 bases between the germline ends. This CDR3 contains 14 residues. CDR3 DNA sequence: TGCGCCAGCAGCCCGGGGACGGGAGAAGATACGCAGTATTTT. It is translated as CASSPGTGEDTQYF.

This chain links TRBV6-4 with TRBJ2-1; TRBD2 aligns across 12 bases. Losses at the gene ends were 5 bases for V and 9 bases for J; bases not matched to a gene: 8. The CDR3 covers 15 residues. CDR1 is MRHNA and CDR2 is SNTAGT in the germline V gene. CDR3 loop: CASSSTSGGVSEQFF. DNA for the CDR3: TGTGCCAGCAGTTCGACTAGCGGGGGAGTAAGTGAGCAGTTCTTC.

The chain employs TRBV6-6 and TRBJ2-2; TRBD1 might be the D (5 bases). Deletions cut 5 bases from V and 5 bases from J, with 21 bases between. This CDR3 spans 17 amino acids. Germline V gene sequence: CDR1 MNHNY, CDR2 SVGAGI (reference sequence). The CDR3 is CASSLKGRGANTGELFF. The CDR3 DNA follows: TGTGCCAGCAGTCTAAAGGGAAGGGGCGCCAATACCGGGGAGCTGTTTTTT.

The chain employs TRBV7-6 and TRBJ2-1, with a weak D call TRBD2 (5 bases). CDR3 size: 13 residues. The V end was cut by 4 bases, the J end by 10 bases, with 14 bases between. Germline CDR1 and CDR2: SGHVS and FNYEAQ. The CDR3 sequence: CASSSNSVGEQFF. In nucleotides, the CDR3 is TGTGCCAGCAGCTCTAATAGCGTTGGGGAGCAGTTCTTC.

The chain uses TRBV13 and TRBJ2-2, with TRBD2 identical over 13 bases. V was clipped by 1 base and J by 5 bases; unmatched bases: 4. Germline V gene data show CDR1 as PRHDT and CDR2 as FYEKMQ (reference sequence). The CDR3 has 17 amino acids. Here the CDR3 reads CASSLVGLAGETGELFF. CDR3 sequence (DNA): TGTGCCAGCAGCTTAGTCGGACTAGCGGGGGAGACCGGGGAGCTGTTTTTT. The full variable domain, completed using reference TRBV13 and TRBJ2-2, is AAGVIQSPRHLIKEKRETATLKCYPIPRHDTVYWYQQGPGQDPQFLISFYEKMQSDKGSIPDRFSAQQFSDYHSELNMSSLELGDSALYFCASSLVGLAGETGELFFGEGSRLTVL.

This rearrangement joins TRBV18 to TRBJ1-4; D might be TRBD1 (5 bases). CDR3 length equals 16 residues. V was shortened by 3 bases and J by 3 bases, with 14 bases between the two germline ends. Germline lookup yields CDR1 KGHSH and CDR2 LQKENI. The CDR3 DNA reads TGTGCCAGCTCACCGCAAGGCCTAGGGGCTAATGAAAAACTGTTTTTT. Protein: CASSPQGLGANEKLFF. Using reference TRBV18 and TRBJ1-4 for the parts outside the CDR3, the full variable domain is NAGVMQNPRHLVRRRGQEARLRCSPMKGHSHVYWYRQLPEEGLKFMVYLQKENIIDESGMPKERFSAEFPKEGPSILRIQQVVRGDSAAYFCASSPQGLGANEKLFFGSGTQLSVL.

This clone was counted between two and nine times. The gene calls are TRBV29-1 and TRBJ2-5, with TRBD2 matching over 15 bases. The germline gives CDR1 SQVTM, CDR2 ANQGSEA. V dropped 4 bases and J dropped 5; count of bases not matched to a gene: 5. The CDR3 length is 15 residues. The CDR3 DNA reads TGCAGCGTTGCGGGACTAGCGGGGGGAAGGGAGACCCAGTACTTC. Protein: CSVAGLAGGRETQYF.

This chain connects TRBV4-3 to TRBJ1-2; 8 bases agree with TRBD1. The junction had 12 bases not matched to a gene; V was cut back by 0 bases and J by 3 bases. Germline CDR1 LGHNA, CDR2 YSLEER. The CDR3 totals 18 residues. For the CDR3, the DNA is TGCGCCAGCAGCCAAGAAGAAACGACAGGGGATGAAGACTATGGCTACACCTTC. Residues: CASSQEETTGDEDYGYTF.

This chain uses TRBV28 with TRBJ1-2; no firm D call. The CDR3 loop spans 15 amino acids. CDR1 and CDR2 from the germline V gene are MDHEN and SYDVKM. The V gene lost 4 bases and the J gene lost 3 bases, with 15 bases spanning the gap. CDR3 sequence: CASSSVLVRDYGYTF. CDR3 nucleotide sequence: TGTGCCAGCAGTTCTGTCCTGGTGCGAGACTATGGCTACACCTTC.

This chain connects TRBV27 to TRBJ2-7; D is unclear. Between the trimmed V and J ends, which lost 5 bases and 0 bases, there was a span of 23 bases. This CDR3 is 18 amino acids long. Germline V lookup: CDR1 MNHEY, CDR2 SMNVEV (reference sequence). This CDR3 is CASSPSPHGFTNSYEQYF. The CDR3, as DNA: TGTGCCAGCAGTCCCTCCCCCCACGGCTTCACTAACTCCTACGAGCAGTACTTC.

The chain uses TRBV18 and TRBJ1-1, with D possibly TRBD1 on 5 matching bases. V dropped 3 bases and J dropped 1 base, with 18 bases sitting between them. The CDR3 contains 17 residues. Germline V gives CDR1 KGHSH, CDR2 LQKENI. The chain's CDR3 is CASSPVAGAGGNTEAFF. Here the CDR3 DNA reads TGTGCCAGCTCACCGGTGGCCGGCGCCGGGGGGAACACTGAAGCTTTCTTT. The full variable domain, completed using reference TRBV18 and TRBJ1-1, is NAGVMQNPRHLVRRRGQEARLRCSPMKGHSHVYWYRQLPEEGLKFMVYLQKENIIDESGMPKERFSAEFPKEGPSILRIQQVVRGDSAAYFCASSPVAGAGGNTEAFFGQGTRLTVV.

The J gene is TRBJ2-1, the V gene TRBV28, with 7 bases identical to TRBD2. Germline trimming cut 11 bases from V and 8 bases from J; bases unmatched to any gene: 9. CDR3 length equals 12 residues. Germline V gives CDR1 MDHEN, CDR2 SYDVKM. CDR3 DNA sequence: TGTGCCGTCAGGGAGGGCCCAGATGAGCAGTTCTTC. This encodes CAVREGPDEQFF. The complete variable domain, with remaining parts taken from reference TRBV28 and TRBJ2-1, reads DVKVTQSSRYLVKRTGEKVFLECVQDMDHENMFWYRQDPGLGLRLIYFSYDVKMKEKGDIPEGYSVSREKKERFSLILESASTNQTSMYLCAVREGPDEQFFGPGTRLTVL.

This chain links TRBV7-2 with TRBJ1-2; TRBD1 might be the D (5 bases). Germline loops: CDR1 SGHTA, CDR2 FQGNSA. The CDR3 extends over 14 amino acids. Trimming took 5 bases from V and 7 from J, leaving 17 bases between them. This CDR3 is CASSQGHPSGGYTF. Here the CDR3 DNA reads TGTGCCAGCAGCCAAGGACATCCTTCGGGTGGCTACACCTTC.

V is TRBV7-2 and J is TRBJ1-3; D is ambiguous. CDR1 is SGHTA, CDR2 FQGNSA, per germline. The CDR3 extends over 14 amino acids. Trimming shortened V by 4 bases and J by 0 bases, and 7 bases separated the two germline ends. The CDR3 DNA sequence: TGTGCCAGCAGCTCCCATAGCTCTGGAAACACCATATATTTT. This codes for CASSSHSSGNTIYF.

This chain connects TRBV2 to TRBJ2-7; TRBD2 agrees at 8 bases. The V and J ends lost 7 bases and 3 bases, in that order; junction bases with no gene match: 5. Per germline, CDR1 SNHLY and CDR2 FYNNEI. This CDR3 region has 13 residues. CDR3 loop: CASNRAGDYEQYF. CDR3 in DNA: TGTGCCAGCAACCGAGCGGGGGACTACGAGCAGTACTTC.

This chain connects TRBV29-1 to TRBJ2-3; 8 bases are a match to TRBD1. The CDR3 has 16 residues. The trim removed 4 bases at V and 2 bases at J, leaving 11 bases unmatched. Germline V gene sequence: CDR1 SQVTM, CDR2 ANQGSEA. The CDR3 bases are TGCAGCGTTGTCCCAGGGGGCGTAGACCCCACAGATACGCAGTATTTT. This translates into CSVVPGGVDPTDTQYF.

The V and J genes are TRBV5-4 and TRBJ2-2, with 8 bases identical to TRBD1. Looked up from germline, CDR1 is SGHNT and CDR2 is YYREEE (reference sequence). V shed 1 base, J shed 3 bases, and the junction held 2 bases outside the gene matches. This CDR3 spans 15 amino acids. The CDR3 coding sequence is TGTGCCAGCAGCTTGCAGGGGGCCGACACCGGGGAGCTGTTTTTT. Its protein is CASSLQGADTGELFF.